The clone carrying this TCR beta chain showed up many times. A second about 7 to 12 cycle PCR used barcoded and J-beta primers. TCRdb independently ran MiXCR on the 5' RACE reads; one entry per CDR3 protein. The sample comprises 800,000 or so distinct CDR3 sequences, 25% of which are singletons, and under 4.5% rests with the top ten. From germline, CDR1 is LNHDA and CDR2 SQIVND (reference sequence). The CDR3 contains 14 residues. This sample was taken from a study of blood T cells in healthy people across ages. The same sample was also studied in work on T cells of mothers and their children. That work contributes: In this cohort, donors were three healthy Caucasian mothers plus their six children.

What was sequenced was blood. The receptor's source is a boy aged 5-17 years in good health. This chain uses TRBV19 with TRBJ2-5; 8 bases match TRBD1. The DNA end is a closer match to TRBJ2-7, so the J assignment may be wrong. The CDR3 sequence: CASSIGTGSYEQYF. DNA of the CDR3: TGTGCCAGCAGCATAGGGACAGGCTCCTACGAGCAGTACTTC.